These 19 T cell receptor beta chains were all obtained from the same sample, sequenced in a study of control samples from healthy donors and cancer patients. Using immunoSEQ multiplex PCR, the repertoire was profiled, and TCRdb retains in-frame clones only, with some absent. The sample has some 49,000 clones; just over 85% are singletons. The specimen sequenced was PBMCs. All receptors come from a woman in her forties or fifties with lung cancer.

This clone has a single count. The J gene is TRBJ1-2, the V gene TRBV6-4; D might be TRBD1 (5 bases). Germline values: CDR1 MRHNA, CDR2 SNTAGT. This CDR3 spans 11 amino acids. The germline V and J ends were trimmed by 8 bases and 2 bases, with 6 bases remaining between them. The CDR3 spells CASRDNYGYTF. The CDR3 DNA is TGTGCCAGCCGGGACAACTATGGCTACACCTTC.

This clone was picked up a small number of times. This chain connects TRBV6-5 to TRBJ1-3, with 8 bases aligning to TRBD1. Germline CDR1 and CDR2: MNHEY and SVGAGI. Trimming at V came to 8 bases and at J to 9 bases, leaving 6 bases not matched to a gene. CDR3 size: 12 residues. The DNA of the CDR3 is TGTGCCAGCGCCGGGACAGGAGGCACCATATATTTT. Encoded protein: CASAGTGGTIYF.

The chain uses TRBV27 and TRBJ1-1; possible D gene TRBD1, 5 bases. Germline loops: CDR1 MNHEY, CDR2 SMNVEV (reference sequence). The CDR3 has 17 amino acids. The germline V and J ends were trimmed by 0 bases and 3 bases, with 17 bases remaining between them. The CDR3 here is CASSLSGGWAGDTEAFF. The CDR3 DNA reads TGTGCCAGCAGTTTATCGGGGGGGTGGGCTGGGGACACTGAAGCTTTCTTT.

The J gene is TRBJ1-2, the V gene TRBV9; no clear D. Germline V CDR1 and CDR2: SGDLS, YYNGEE. The CDR3 consists of 11 residues. V lost 2 bases and J lost 6, with 5 bases in between. The CDR3 protein is CASSVGNGYTF. As DNA, the CDR3 is TGTGCCAGCAGCGTCGGAAATGGCTACACCTTC. Variable domain in full (rest from reference TRBV9 and TRBJ1-2): DSGVTQTPKHLITATGQRVTLRCSPRSGDLSVYWYQQSLDQGLQFLIQYYNGEERAKGNILERFSAQQFPDLHSELNLSSLELGDSALYFCASSVGNGYTFGSGTRLTVV.

This chain uses TRBV28 with TRBJ1-1; D remains ambiguous. V shed 7 bases and J shed 7 bases, with 19 bases lying between them. CDR1 and CDR2 from the germline V gene are MDHEN and SYDVKM. This CDR3 is 14 amino acids long. The CDR3, as DNA: TGTGCCAGCACCCTAAGTCAAAATCGGAATGAAGCTTTCTTT. This codes for CASTLSQNRNEAFF.

This chain links TRBV6-4 with TRBJ1-2; D unclear. In germline, CDR1 is MRHNA, CDR2 SNTAGT. Trimming took 0 bases from V and 6 from J, leaving 8 bases between them. The CDR3 is made up of 13 amino acids. CDR3 nucleotide sequence: TGTGCCAGCAGTGACTCAATGGGGAATGGCTACACCTTC. It yields the protein CASSDSMGNGYTF.

This clone has a single count. The rearrangement links TRBV29-1 to TRBJ1-5; TRBD1 agrees at 7 bases. V lost 6 bases to trimming and J lost 7 bases; unmatched junction nucleotides: 6. The CDR3 is made up of 12 amino acids. CDR1 is SQVTM, CDR2 ANQGSEA, per germline. The CDR3 loop is CSVKTGSQPQHF. CDR3 coding DNA: TGCAGCGTGAAGACAGGGTCCCAGCCCCAGCATTTT.

With regard to this clone: This sample includes further DNA sequences coding for the same CDR3. This sequence joins TRBV5-1 and TRBJ1-4, with 8 bases matching TRBD1. CDR3 length equals 14 residues. CDR1 is SGHRS and CDR2 is YFSETQ in the germline V gene. V was pared by 0 bases and J by 8 bases, with 3 bases of the junction left unmatched. Here the CDR3 reads CASSLGQGREKLFF. As DNA, the CDR3 is TGCGCCAGCAGCTTGGGACAGGGGCGGGAAAAACTGTTTTTT.

The chain joins TRBV5-1 to TRBJ2-1; the D gene is possibly TRBD1 (6 bases). The CDR3 contains 16 residues. The V gene lost 2 bases and the J gene lost 1 base, with 13 bases spanning the gap. Germline values: CDR1 SGHRS, CDR2 YFSETQ. CDR3 in DNA: TGCGCCAGCAGCTTCCTTCGGACAGAATCCTACAATGAGCAGTTCTTC. Residues: CASSFLRTESYNEQFF.

This clone showed up just once. The rearrangement uses TRBV18 and TRBJ1-1; D is uncertain. Per the germline V gene, CDR1 is KGHSH and CDR2 is LQKENI. This CDR3 is 15 amino acids long. The V gene lost 1 base and the J gene lost 1 base, with 10 bases spanning the gap. The CDR3 region has the DNA TGTGCCAGCTCACCACGGCAGGTTGGGAACACTGAAGCTTTCTTT. Translating it yields CASSPRQVGNTEAFF.

The gene calls are TRBV7-8 and TRBJ1-1; 7 bases fit TRBD1. CDR1 is SGHVS, CDR2 FQNEAQ, per germline. The CDR3 consists of 15 residues. The V segment lost 2 bases and the J segment 5 bases; nucleotides outside the gene matches: 8. The CDR3 reads CASSLIIGGGTEAFF. In DNA form, the CDR3 reads TGTGCCAGCAGCTTAATTATAGGGGGCGGGACTGAAGCTTTCTTT.

The chain carries TRBV19 and TRBJ1-4; 7 bases are a match to TRBD1. The CDR3 sequence is 14 residues long. The trim removed 5 bases at V and 6 bases at J, leaving 6 bases unmatched. From germline, CDR1 is LNHDA and CDR2 SQIVND (reference sequence). In DNA form, the CDR3 reads TGTGCCAGTAGTTTGGGGACAGCGGATGAAAAACTGTTTTTT. It encodes CASSLGTADEKLFF.

This rearrangement joins TRBV7-9 to TRBJ2-7; D is perhaps TRBD1 (6 bases). Trimming cost V 2 bases and J 5 bases, with 10 bases left between them. Germline V CDR1 and CDR2: SEHNR, FQNEAQ (reference sequence). This CDR3 comprises 13 residues. This CDR3 is CASSLQGSNEQYF. The CDR3 DNA is TGTGCCAGCAGCTTACAGGGGAGTAACGAGCAGTACTTC.

The rearrangement uses TRBV19 and TRBJ2-6, with D possibly TRBD1 on 5 matching bases. V dropped 2 bases and J dropped 0 bases, with 8 bases sitting between them. CDR3 length: 16 amino acids. CDR1 and CDR2 (germline): LNHDA, SQIVND (reference sequence). The CDR3 here is CASSIRQPSGANVLTF. The CDR3 DNA reads TGTGCCAGTAGTATAAGACAGCCCTCTGGGGCCAACGTCCTGACTTTC.

V usage is TRBV19 and J usage is TRBJ2-7, with 9 bases lining up with TRBD1. Germline-derived CDR1 and CDR2 are LNHDA and SQIVND (reference sequence). Trimming took 7 bases from V and 3 from J; bases not matched to a gene: 7. The CDR3 consists of 14 residues. In nucleotides, the CDR3 is TGTGCCAGTAATCCGGGACAGGGTCACTACGAGCAGTACTTC. This gives the protein CASNPGQGHYEQYF.

The chain carries TRBV28 and TRBJ2-2; either TRBD1 or TRBD2 may supply D (6 bases each). The CDR3 length is 16 residues. Germline-derived CDR1 and CDR2 are MDHEN and SYDVKM. The V end lost 3 bases, the J end lost 5 bases, and 16 bases lay between the germline ends. CDR3 sequence reads: CASSLEGGPLTGELFF. For the CDR3, the DNA is TGTGCCAGCAGTTTGGAAGGGGGGCCTTTGACCGGGGAGCTGTTTTTT.

The V gene is TRBV10-3, the J gene TRBJ1-5; 7 positions match TRBD1. Germline CDR1 ENHRY, CDR2 SYGVKD. V trimming: 0 bases; J trimming: 3 bases; junction bases outside the gene matches: 14. CDR3 length: 19 amino acids. For the CDR3, the DNA is TGTGCCATCAGTGAGTCGGATTCCTCCGGGACAGCCGACAATCAGCCCCAGCATTTT. Encoded protein: CAISESDSSGTADNQPQHF.

The chain links TRBV28 to TRBJ2-5; the D gene is possibly TRBD2 (6 bases). V was clipped by 2 bases and J by 3 bases, with 10 bases between them. The CDR3 is 14 amino acids. The germline V gene encodes CDR1 MDHEN and CDR2 SYDVKM. This chain's CDR3 is CASSLVAGKETQYF. The CDR3 DNA follows: TGTGCCAGCAGTTTAGTTGCGGGGAAAGAGACCCAGTACTTC.

This clone was seen only once. This chain joins TRBV7-3 and TRBJ2-2; D is undetermined. The V gene lost 2 bases and the J gene lost 5 bases, with 3 bases spanning the gap. Germline V gene data show CDR1 as SGHTA and CDR2 as FQGTGA. The CDR3 is 12 amino acids. CDR3: CASSLGTGELFF. CDR3 in DNA: TGTGCCAGCAGCTTAGGGACCGGGGAGCTGTTTTTT. Using reference TRBV7-3 and TRBJ2-2 for the parts outside the CDR3, the full variable domain is GAGVSQTPSNKVTEKGKYVELRCDPISGHTALYWYRQSLGQGPEFLIYFQGTGAADDSGLPNDRFFAVRPEGSVSTLKIQRTERGDSAVYLCASSLGTGELFFGEGSRLTVL.